The 5 T cell receptor beta chains given below trace back to one sample, sequenced in a study of T-cell reconstitution after alpha-beta-depleted transplantation in children. The library targeted TCRbeta and was prepared with unique molecular identifiers. In TCRdb, the PCR reads were re-called with MiXCR into one record per CDR3 protein. The repertoire has about 200,000 distinct CDR3 sequences, about 6% of them found once; the top ten carry roughly 4.8%. This specimen consisted of PBMCs, obtained before TCRalphabeta/CD19-depleted stem cell transplant. These receptors all stem from a girl under three years old with combined immunodeficiency, due to receive a stem cell transplant.

This clonotype came up a few times. This chain uses TRBV7-9 with TRBJ2-2; weak D call: TRBD2 (6 bases). Between the trimmed V and J ends, which lost 11 bases and 1 base, there was a span of 14 bases. The V gene's germline CDR1 is SEHNR and CDR2 FQNEAQ (reference sequence). The length of the CDR3 is 14 residues. The CDR3 DNA is TGTGCCTGGAGGGGACGAGAGAACACCGGGGAGCTGTTTTTT. It codes for CAWRGRENTGELFF.

This chain connects TRBV27 to TRBJ2-7, with TRBD2 as a possible D gene (6 bases). The CDR3 loop spans 14 amino acids. The germline V gene has CDR1 MNHEY and CDR2 SMNVEV (reference sequence). Between the trimmed V and J ends, which lost 6 bases and 2 bases, there was a span of 14 bases. CDR3 amino acids: CASRIGGAPYEQYF. Here the CDR3 DNA reads TGTGCCAGCAGAATCGGAGGGGCCCCCTACGAGCAGTACTTC.

Many counts were recorded for this clonotype. The chain joins TRBV12-5 to TRBJ2-3; D remains ambiguous. The germline CDR1 and CDR2 sequences are LGHNT and FRNRAP. This CDR3 is 16 amino acids long. V dropped 0 bases and J dropped 2 bases, with 12 bases sitting between them. The CDR3 spells CASGLVLRTFTDTQYF. For the CDR3, the DNA is TGTGCTAGTGGTTTGGTACTCCGTACTTTCACAGATACGCAGTATTTT.

At least ten counts were recorded for this clonotype. CDR3 sequence: CASKRGGWGYTEAFF. CDR3 DNA sequence: TGTGCCAGTAAAAGAGGAGGCTGGGGGTACACTGAAGCTTTCTTT. This sequence joins TRBV12-3 or TRBV12-4 and TRBJ1-1; the D gene is possibly TRBD1 (5 bases). The germline V and J ends were trimmed by 9 bases and 3 bases, with 20 bases remaining between them. This CDR3 spans 15 amino acids.

This clonotype was seen at least ten times. The V and J genes are TRBV29-1 and TRBJ1-2; D unclear. V lost 7 bases to trimming and J lost 3 bases, with 21 bases between them. The germline V gene encodes CDR1 SQVTM and CDR2 ANQGSEA. This CDR3 spans 15 amino acids. CDR3 sequence reads: CSARNPVTDYYGYTF. The CDR3 DNA reads TGCAGCGCCCGAAATCCCGTAACAGATTACTATGGCTACACCTTC.